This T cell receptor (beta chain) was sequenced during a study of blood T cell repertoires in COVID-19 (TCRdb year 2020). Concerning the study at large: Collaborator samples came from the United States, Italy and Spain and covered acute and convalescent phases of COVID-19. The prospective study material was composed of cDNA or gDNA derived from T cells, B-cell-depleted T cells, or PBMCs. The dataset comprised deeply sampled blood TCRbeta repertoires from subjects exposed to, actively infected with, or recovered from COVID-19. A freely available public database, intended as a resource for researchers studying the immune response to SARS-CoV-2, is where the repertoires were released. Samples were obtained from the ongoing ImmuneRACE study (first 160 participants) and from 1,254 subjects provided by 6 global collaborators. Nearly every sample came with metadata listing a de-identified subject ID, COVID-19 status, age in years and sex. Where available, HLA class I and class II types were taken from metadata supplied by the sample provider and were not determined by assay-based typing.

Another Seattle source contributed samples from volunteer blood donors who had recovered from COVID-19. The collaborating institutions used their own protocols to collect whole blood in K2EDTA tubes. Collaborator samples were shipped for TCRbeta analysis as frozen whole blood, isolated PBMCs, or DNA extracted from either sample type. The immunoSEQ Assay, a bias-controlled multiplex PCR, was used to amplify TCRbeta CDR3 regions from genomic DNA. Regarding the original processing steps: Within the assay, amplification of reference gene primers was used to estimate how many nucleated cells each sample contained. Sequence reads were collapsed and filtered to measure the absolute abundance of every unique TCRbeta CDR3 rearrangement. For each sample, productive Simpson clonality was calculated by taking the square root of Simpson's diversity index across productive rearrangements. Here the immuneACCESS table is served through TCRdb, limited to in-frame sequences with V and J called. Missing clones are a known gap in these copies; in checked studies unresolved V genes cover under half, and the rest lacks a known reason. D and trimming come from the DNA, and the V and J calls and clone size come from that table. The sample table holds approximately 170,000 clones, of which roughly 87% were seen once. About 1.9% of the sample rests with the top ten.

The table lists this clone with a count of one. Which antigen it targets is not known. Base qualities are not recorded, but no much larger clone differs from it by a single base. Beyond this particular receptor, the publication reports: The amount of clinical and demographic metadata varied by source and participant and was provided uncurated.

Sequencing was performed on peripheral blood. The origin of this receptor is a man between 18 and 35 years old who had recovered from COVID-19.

The encoded CDR3 is CASSLDRVSNEQYF. The nucleotides read TGTGCCAGCAGCTTGGACAGGGTAAGCAACGAGCAGTACTTC. The sequence links TRBV5-4 to TRBJ2-7; the D gene is perhaps TRBD1, on 6 matching bases. V loses 0 bases of germline sequence and J loses 5 bases, and the interval between the two ends is 12 bases. The CDR3 starts with the cysteine, ends with the phenylalanine, and has 14 residues. Solely the CDR3 DNA is kept, with 42 bases framed from the first base. Based on the germline V gene (reference sequence), the CDR1 and CDR2 sequences are SGHNT and YYREEE. With the rest looked up from the reference TRBV5-4 and TRBJ2-7 genes rather than sequenced, the full variable domain is ETGVTQSPTHLIKTRGQQVTLRCSSQSGHNTVSWYQQALGQGPQFIFQYYREEENGRGNFPPRFSGLQFPNYSSELNVNALELDDSALYLCASSLDRVSNEQYFGPGTRLTVT.